The entry below describes one T cell receptor beta chain. TCRdb's copy holds only in-frame clones and misses some; the assay was immunoSEQ multiplex PCR. The table records over 110,000 clones, 75% to 90% of them present only once. This sample is part of a study of blood T cell repertoires in COVID-19. Across about two dozen US areas, participants ranged in age from about 18 to 100 years. Cohorts were determined from participant-reported clinical history. Cohort 3 donors counted as recovered after two negative PCRs, clearance, or resolved symptoms. CDR1 and CDR2 from the germline V gene are DFQATT and SNEGSKA (reference sequence). With 3 bases removed from V and 2 bases from J, the gap between germline ends came to 14 bases. This CDR3 has 14 residues.

The material sequenced was PBMCs or T cells enriched from blood (not recorded which). J is TRBJ2-7 and V is TRBV20-1; maybe TRBD2 (5 bases). The receptor comes from a man between 60 and 70 years old who had recovered from COVID-19. CDR3 loop: CSASHQRRTYEQYF. The CDR3 nucleotides read TGCAGTGCTAGTCACCAGCGGAGGACCTACGAGCAGTACTTC.